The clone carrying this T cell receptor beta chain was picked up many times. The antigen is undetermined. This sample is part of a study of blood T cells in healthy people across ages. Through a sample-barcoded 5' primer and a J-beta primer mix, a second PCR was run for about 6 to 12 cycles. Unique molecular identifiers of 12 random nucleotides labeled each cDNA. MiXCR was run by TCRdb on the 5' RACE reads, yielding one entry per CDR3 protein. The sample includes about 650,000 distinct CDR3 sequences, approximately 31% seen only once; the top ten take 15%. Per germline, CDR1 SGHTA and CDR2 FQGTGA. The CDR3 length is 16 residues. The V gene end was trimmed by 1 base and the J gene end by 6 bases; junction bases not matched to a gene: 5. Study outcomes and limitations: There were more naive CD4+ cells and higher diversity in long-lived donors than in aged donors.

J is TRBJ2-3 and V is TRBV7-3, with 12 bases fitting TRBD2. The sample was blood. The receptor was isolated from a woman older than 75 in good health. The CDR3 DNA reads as TGTGCCAGCAGCTTAAGCTCTAGCGGGGGGGAGGATACGCAGTATTTT. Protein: CASSLSSSGGEDTQYF. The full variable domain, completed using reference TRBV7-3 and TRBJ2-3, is GAGVSQTPSNKVTEKGKYVELRCDPISGHTALYWYRQSLGQGPEFLIYFQGTGAADDSGLPNDRFFAVRPEGSVSTLKIQRTERGDSAVYLCASSLSSSGGEDTQYFGPGTRLTVL.